These 10 T cell receptor beta chains originate from one sample sequenced in a study of response to subunit inactivated influenza vaccine. MiXCR, applied by TCRdb to the RT-PCR reads, yields one record per CDR3 protein. The sample includes under 950,000 distinct CDR3 sequences, approximately 21% of them seen just once. Sequencing used PBMCs from blood, obtained less than 6 days after vaccination. Receptor source: a middle-aged man who received an inactivated influenza vaccine.

The chain employs TRBV20-1 and TRBJ2-3, with D unclear. V lost 2 bases, J lost 4 bases, and 19 bases lay in between. CDR3 length: 16 amino acids. Germline lookup yields CDR1 DFQATT and CDR2 SNEGSKA (reference sequence). The CDR3 loop reads CSARPGPAGLPDTQYF. DNA of the CDR3: TGCAGTGCTAGACCCGGGCCTGCCGGGTTGCCAGATACGCAGTATTTT.

This clonotype was counted between two and nine times. CDR3 sequence reads: CASSRPDYNEQFF. CDR3 nucleotide sequence: TGTGCCAGCAGCCGCCCCGACTACAATGAGCAGTTCTTC. The genes are TRBV4-2 and TRBJ2-1; D not resolved. Trimming removed 4 bases at V and 3 bases at J, with 7 bases between. The CDR3 consists of 13 residues. Germline CDR1 LGHNA, CDR2 YNFKEQ.

CDR3 in amino acids: CASSVGEIQFF. The CDR3 DNA reads TGTGCCAGCAGCGTAGGGGAGATCCAGTTCTTC. The chain couples TRBV9 to TRBJ2-1, with TRBD2 as a possible D gene (5 bases). This CDR3 is 11 amino acids long. Germline V gives CDR1 SGDLS, CDR2 YYNGEE. V lost 0 bases to trimming and J lost 13 bases, with 8 bases between them. The variable domain in full, completed from reference TRBV9 and TRBJ2-1, reads DSGVTQTPKHLITATGQRVTLRCSPRSGDLSVYWYQQSLDQGLQFLIQYYNGEERAKGNILERFSAQQFPDLHSELNLSSLELGDSALYFCASSVGEIQFFGPGTRLTVL.

The rearrangement links TRBV20-1 to TRBJ2-3; maybe TRBD1 (5 bases). Trimming cost V 2 bases and J 6 bases, with 12 bases left between them. Germline V gene sequence: CDR1 DFQATT, CDR2 SNEGSKA (reference sequence). CDR3 size: 13 residues. CDR3 amino acids: CSARPISGDTQYF. The CDR3, as DNA: TGCAGTGCTAGACCGATTTCAGGGGATACGCAGTATTTT.

This clonotype was recorded a few times. The chain links TRBV7-2 to TRBJ2-1; D unresolved. The CDR3 loop spans 15 amino acids. Trimming cost V 2 bases and J 2 bases, with 10 bases left between them. CDR1 and CDR2 (germline): SGHTA, FQGNSA. The CDR3 sequence: CASSLKVETYNEQFF. DNA of the CDR3: TGTGCCAGCAGCTTAAAGGTGGAGACCTACAATGAGCAGTTCTTC.

Only a few counts were recorded for this clonotype. The CDR3 coding sequence is TGTGCCATCAGTGAGGGGAGTCTGAACAATGAGCAGTTCTTC. This translates into CAISEGSLNNEQFF. This chain links TRBV10-3 with TRBJ2-1; D is possibly TRBD2 (5 bases). Germline values: CDR1 ENHRY, CDR2 SYGVKD. The CDR3 is 14 amino acids. V lost 2 bases and J lost 5, with 10 bases in between.

Here the CDR3 DNA reads TGTGCCAGCACCCGGACAGATGAAGCTTTCTTT. Encoded protein: CASTRTDEAFF. J is TRBJ1-1 and V is TRBV7-9, with D tentatively TRBD1 (6 bases). This CDR3 is 11 amino acids long. Looked up from germline, CDR1 is SEHNR and CDR2 is FQNEAQ (reference sequence). The ends were cut back, 7 bases at V and 7 bases at J, with 10 bases in the middle.

The table lists this clonotype with a few counts. The chain links TRBV9 to TRBJ2-3; 8 nucleotides match TRBD2. V was pared by 0 bases and J by 5 bases, with 2 bases of the junction left unmatched. This CDR3 is 14 amino acids long. Germline V gene sequence: CDR1 SGDLS, CDR2 YYNGEE. Written as DNA, the CDR3 is TGTGCCAGCAGCGTAGCGGGAGGGGTAGATACGCAGTATTTT. Translating gives CASSVAGGVDTQYF.

This clonotype was counted a few times. The gene calls are TRBV20-1 and TRBJ2-3; the D gene could be TRBD1 or TRBD2 (5 bases each). Germline V gene sequence: CDR1 DFQATT, CDR2 SNEGSKA (reference sequence). The CDR3 is 14 amino acids. CDR3: CSKTTGPSTDTQYF. The CDR3 DNA reads as TGCAGCAAGACAACGGGGCCTAGCACAGATACGCAGTATTTT.

The chain carries TRBV30 and TRBJ1-5, with 10 bases aligning to TRBD1. Germline lookup yields CDR1 GTSNPN and CDR2 SVGIG (reference sequence). The CDR3 covers 18 residues. The V segment lost 0 bases and the J segment 0 bases; nucleotides outside the gene matches: 8. Here the CDR3 reads CAWSVRGTGVFSNQPQHF. CDR3 in DNA: TGTGCCTGGAGTGTACGGGGGACAGGGGTGTTTAGCAATCAGCCCCAGCATTTT.